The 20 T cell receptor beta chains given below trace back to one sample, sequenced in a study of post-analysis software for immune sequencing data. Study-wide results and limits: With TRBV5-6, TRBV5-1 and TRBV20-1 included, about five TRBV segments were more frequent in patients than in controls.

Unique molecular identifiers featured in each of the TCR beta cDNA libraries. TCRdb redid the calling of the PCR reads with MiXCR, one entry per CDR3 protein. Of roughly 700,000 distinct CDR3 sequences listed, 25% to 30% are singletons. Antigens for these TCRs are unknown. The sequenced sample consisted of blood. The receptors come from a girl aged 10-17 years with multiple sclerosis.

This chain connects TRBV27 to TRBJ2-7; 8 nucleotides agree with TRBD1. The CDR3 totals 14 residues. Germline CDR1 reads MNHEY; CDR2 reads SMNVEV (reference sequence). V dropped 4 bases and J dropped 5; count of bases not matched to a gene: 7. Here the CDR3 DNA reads TGTGCCAGCAGTTGCGGACAGGGAAAGGACGAGCAGTACTTC. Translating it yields CASSCGQGKDEQYF.

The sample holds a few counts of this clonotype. This chain's CDR3 is CASSQDAGGSDTQYF. CDR3 DNA: TGCGCCAGCAGCCAAGACGCAGGGGGGTCAGATACGCAGTATTTT. V gene TRBV4-1 combines with J gene TRBJ2-3; D possibly corresponds to TRBD1 (7 bases). CDR3 length: 15 residues. CDR1 is MGHRA, CDR2 YSYEKL, per germline. Trimming removed 0 bases from V and 4 bases from J, with 11 bases in between.

For the CDR3, the DNA is TGTGCCAGCAGTAGACTAGCGGGGTACCCAGATACGCAGTATTTT. Translating gives CASSRLAGYPDTQYF. This sequence joins TRBV6-1 and TRBJ2-3; 11 nucleotides match TRBD2. The J segment lost 4 bases and the V segment lost 5 bases, leaving 5 bases of the junction unmatched. Germline CDR1 reads MNHNS; CDR2 reads SASEGT. The CDR3 spans 15 residues.

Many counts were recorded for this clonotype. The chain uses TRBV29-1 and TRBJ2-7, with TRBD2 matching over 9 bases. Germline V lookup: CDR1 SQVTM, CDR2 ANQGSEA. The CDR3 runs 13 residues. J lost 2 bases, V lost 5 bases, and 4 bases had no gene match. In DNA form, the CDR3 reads TGCAGCGTTTTAGCGGGGGCTACCTACGAGCAGTACTTC. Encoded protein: CSVLAGATYEQYF.

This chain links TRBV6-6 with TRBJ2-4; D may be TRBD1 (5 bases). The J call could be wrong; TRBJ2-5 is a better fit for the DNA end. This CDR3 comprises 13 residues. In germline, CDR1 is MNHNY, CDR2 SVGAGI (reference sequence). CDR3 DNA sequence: TGTGCCAGCAGTCAAAGACAGAAGGGGACCCAGTACTTC. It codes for CASSQRQKGTQYF.

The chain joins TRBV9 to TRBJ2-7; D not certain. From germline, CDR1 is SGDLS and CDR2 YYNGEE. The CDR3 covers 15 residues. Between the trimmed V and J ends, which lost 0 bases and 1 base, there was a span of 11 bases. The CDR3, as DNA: TGTGCCAGCAGCGTAGAACCACTGCCATCCTACGAGCAGTACTTC. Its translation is CASSVEPLPSYEQYF. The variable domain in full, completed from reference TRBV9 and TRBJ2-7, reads DSGVTQTPKHLITATGQRVTLRCSPRSGDLSVYWYQQSLDQGLQFLIQYYNGEERAKGNILERFSAQQFPDLHSELNLSSLELGDSALYFCASSVEPLPSYEQYFGPGTRLTVT.

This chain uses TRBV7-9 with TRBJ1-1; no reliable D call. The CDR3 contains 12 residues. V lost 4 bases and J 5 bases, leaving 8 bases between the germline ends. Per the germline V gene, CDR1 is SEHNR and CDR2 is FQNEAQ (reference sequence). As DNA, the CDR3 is TGTGCCAGCAGCTACCATAGGACTGAAGCTTTCTTT. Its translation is CASSYHRTEAFF.

For the CDR3, the DNA is TGTGCCATCACGAGCGGCTCCTACGAGCAGTACTTC. It translates to CAITSGSYEQYF. The V gene is TRBV10-3, the J gene TRBJ2-7; a possible D gene is TRBD2 (5 bases). This CDR3 is 12 amino acids long. CDR1 ENHRY and CDR2 SYGVKD come from the germline V gene. The ends were cut back, 7 bases at V and 0 bases at J, with 7 bases in the middle.

The CDR3 reads CASRRVGMNMGYGYTF. DNA for the CDR3: TGTGCCAGCAGGAGGGTAGGGATGAATATGGGCTATGGCTACACCTTC. This chain links TRBV6-5 with TRBJ1-2; unclear D gene. From germline, CDR1 is MNHEY and CDR2 SVGAGI. V was shortened by 6 bases and J by 4 bases, with 21 bases between the two germline ends. The CDR3 length is 16 residues.

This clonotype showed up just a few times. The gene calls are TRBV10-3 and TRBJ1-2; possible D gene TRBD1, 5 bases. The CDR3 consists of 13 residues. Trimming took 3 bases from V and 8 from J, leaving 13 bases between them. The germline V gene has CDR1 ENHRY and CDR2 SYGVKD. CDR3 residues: CAISDRVVDGYTF. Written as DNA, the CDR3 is TGTGCCATCAGTGACAGGGTGGTGGACGGCTACACCTTC.

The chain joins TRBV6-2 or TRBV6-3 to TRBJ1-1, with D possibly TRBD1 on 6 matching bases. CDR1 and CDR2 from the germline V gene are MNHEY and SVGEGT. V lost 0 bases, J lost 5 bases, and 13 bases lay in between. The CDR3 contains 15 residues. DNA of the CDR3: TGTGCCAGCAGTTACTCAGGACAGAGGGAGACTGAAGCTTTCTTT. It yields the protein CASSYSGQRETEAFF.

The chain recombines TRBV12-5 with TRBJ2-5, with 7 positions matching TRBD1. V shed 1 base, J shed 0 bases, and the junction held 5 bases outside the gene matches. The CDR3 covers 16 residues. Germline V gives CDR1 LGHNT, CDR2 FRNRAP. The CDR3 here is CASGLGQGLYQETQYF. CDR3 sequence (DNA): TGTGCTAGTGGTTTGGGACAGGGCCTGTACCAAGAGACCCAGTACTTC.

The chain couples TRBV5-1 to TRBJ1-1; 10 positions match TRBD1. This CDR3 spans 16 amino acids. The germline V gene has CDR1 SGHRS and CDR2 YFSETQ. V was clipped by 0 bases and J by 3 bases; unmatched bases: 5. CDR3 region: CASSLGEGQGYTEAFF. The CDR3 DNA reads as TGCGCCAGCAGCTTGGGGGAGGGACAGGGGTACACTGAAGCTTTCTTT.

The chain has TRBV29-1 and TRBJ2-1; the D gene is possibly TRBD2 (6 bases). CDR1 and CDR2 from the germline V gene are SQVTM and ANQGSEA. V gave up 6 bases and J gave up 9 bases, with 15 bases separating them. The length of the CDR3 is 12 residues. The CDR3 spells CSVERGMAEQFF. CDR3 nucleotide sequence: TGCAGCGTCGAACGGGGGATGGCTGAGCAGTTCTTC.

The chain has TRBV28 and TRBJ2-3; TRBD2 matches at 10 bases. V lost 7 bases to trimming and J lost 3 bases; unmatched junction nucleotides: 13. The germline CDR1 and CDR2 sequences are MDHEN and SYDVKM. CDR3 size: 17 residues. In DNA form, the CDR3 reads TGTGCCAGCACTCCAGGGGTCCTAGCGGGAGAAACAGATACGCAGTATTTT. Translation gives CASTPGVLAGETDTQYF.

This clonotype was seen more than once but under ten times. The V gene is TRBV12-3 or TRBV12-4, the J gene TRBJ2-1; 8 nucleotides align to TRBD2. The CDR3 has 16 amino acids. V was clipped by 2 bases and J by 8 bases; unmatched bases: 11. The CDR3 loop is CASSLSPSGGRDEQFF. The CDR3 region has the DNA TGTGCCAGCAGTTTATCTCCGAGCGGGGGCAGGGATGAGCAGTTCTTC.

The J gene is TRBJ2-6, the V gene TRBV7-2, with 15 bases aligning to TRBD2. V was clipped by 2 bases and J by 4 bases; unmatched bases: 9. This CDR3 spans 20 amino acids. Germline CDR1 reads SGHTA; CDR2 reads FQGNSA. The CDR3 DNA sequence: TGTGCCAGCAGCTTAATATCTGGACTAGCGGGGGGGGAAGGGGCCAACGTCCTGACTTTC. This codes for CASSLISGLAGGEGANVLTF.

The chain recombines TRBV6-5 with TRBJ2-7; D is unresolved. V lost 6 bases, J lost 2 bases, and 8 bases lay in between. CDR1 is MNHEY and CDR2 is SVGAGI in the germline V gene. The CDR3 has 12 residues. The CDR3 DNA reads TGTGCCAGCAGAAACGTGGCCTACGAGCAGTACTTC. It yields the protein CASRNVAYEQYF.

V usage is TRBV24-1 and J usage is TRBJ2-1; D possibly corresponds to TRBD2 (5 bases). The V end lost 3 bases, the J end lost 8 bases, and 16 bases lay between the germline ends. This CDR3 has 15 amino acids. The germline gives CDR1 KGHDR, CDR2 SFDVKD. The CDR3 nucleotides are TGTGCCACCAGTGATCAAACGGGGTTTGGTTATGAGCAGTTCTTC. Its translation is CATSDQTGFGYEQFF.

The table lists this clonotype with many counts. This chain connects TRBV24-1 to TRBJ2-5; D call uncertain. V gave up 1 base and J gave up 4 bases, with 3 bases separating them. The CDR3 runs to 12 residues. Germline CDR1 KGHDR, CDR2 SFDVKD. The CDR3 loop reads CATSDFRETQYF. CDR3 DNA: TGTGCCACCAGTGATTTTAGAGAGACCCAGTACTTC.